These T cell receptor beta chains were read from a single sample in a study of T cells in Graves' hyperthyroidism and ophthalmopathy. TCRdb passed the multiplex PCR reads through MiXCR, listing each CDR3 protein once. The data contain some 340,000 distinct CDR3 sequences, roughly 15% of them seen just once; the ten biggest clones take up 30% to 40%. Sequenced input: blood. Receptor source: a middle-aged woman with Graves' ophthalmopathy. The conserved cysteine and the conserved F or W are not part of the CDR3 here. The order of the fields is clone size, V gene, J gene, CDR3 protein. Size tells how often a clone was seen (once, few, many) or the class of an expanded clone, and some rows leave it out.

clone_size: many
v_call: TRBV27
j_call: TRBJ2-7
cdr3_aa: ASSPTRLAYEQY

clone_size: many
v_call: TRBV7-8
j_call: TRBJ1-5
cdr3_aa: ASSLETKTNNQPQH

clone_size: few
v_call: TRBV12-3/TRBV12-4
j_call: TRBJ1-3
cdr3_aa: ASSLGGASGNTIY

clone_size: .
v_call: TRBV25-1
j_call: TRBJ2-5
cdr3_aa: ASSVMETQY

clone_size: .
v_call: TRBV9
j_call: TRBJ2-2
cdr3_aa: ASSVEGDFFGELF

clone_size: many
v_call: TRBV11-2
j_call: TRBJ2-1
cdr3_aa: ASRRPGLAGTEQF

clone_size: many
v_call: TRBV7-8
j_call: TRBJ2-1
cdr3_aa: ASSGAAGRAGEQF

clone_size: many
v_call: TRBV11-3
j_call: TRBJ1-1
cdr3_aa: ASSQGLNTEAF

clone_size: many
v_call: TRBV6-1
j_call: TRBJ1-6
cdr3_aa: ASRASGTGVGSPLH

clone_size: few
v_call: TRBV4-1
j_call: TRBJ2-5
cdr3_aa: ASSQQLRHFQETQY

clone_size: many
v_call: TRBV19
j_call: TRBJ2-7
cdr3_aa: ASSKDGTGAYEQY

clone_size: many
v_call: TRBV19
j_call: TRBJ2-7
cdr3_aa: ASSIAASGAYEQY

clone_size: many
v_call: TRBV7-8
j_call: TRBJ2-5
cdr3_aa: ASSPGVSGRGETQY

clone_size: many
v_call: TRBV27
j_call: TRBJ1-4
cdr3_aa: ASSPYTASKEEANEKLF

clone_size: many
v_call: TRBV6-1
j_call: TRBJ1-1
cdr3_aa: ATAAGTEAF

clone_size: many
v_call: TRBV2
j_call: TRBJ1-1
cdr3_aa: ASMRPGGTEAF

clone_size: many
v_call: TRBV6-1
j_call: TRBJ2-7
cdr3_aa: ASKKTGVSYEQY

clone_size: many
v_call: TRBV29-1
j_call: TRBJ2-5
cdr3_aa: SVRSVGGRGATQY

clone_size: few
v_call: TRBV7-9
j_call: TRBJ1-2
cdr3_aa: ASSRDSPSNYGYT

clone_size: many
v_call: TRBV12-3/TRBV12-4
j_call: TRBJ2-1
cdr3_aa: ASSLGTALDEQF

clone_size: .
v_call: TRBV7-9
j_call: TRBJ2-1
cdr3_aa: ASSSWTSGGAHNERF

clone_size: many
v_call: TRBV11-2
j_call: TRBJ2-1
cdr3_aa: ASSLVISNEQF

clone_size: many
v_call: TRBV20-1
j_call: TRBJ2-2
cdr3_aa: SAYRALGSTGELF

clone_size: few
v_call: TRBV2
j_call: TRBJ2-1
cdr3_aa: ASTLFGLAEYNEQF

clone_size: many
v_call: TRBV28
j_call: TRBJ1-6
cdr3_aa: ASSPRTGGSPLH

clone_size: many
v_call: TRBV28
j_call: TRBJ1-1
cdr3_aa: ASSLAPGTGASMNTEAF

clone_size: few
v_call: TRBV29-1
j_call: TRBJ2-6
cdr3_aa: SVGRDSGANVLT

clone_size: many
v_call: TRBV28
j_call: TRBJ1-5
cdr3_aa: ASSLGGQPQH

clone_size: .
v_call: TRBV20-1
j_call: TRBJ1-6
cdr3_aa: SASDWGQDNSPLY

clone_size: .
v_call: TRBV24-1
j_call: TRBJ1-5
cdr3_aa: ATSPRGLQPQH

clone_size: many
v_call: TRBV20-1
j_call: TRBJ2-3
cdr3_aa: SVRTSSGITQY

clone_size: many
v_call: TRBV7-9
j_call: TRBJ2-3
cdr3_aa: ASSSGALAGDTQY

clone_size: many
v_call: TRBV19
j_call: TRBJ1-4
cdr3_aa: ASSARGEKLF

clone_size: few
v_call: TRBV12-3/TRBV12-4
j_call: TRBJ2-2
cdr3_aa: ASTKAGPNTGELF

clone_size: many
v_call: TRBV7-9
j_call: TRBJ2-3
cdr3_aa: ASSLGIGTGPTDTQY

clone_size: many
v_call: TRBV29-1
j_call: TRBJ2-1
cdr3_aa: SANRGGGTNEQF

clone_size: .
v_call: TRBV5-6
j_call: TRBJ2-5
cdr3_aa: ASSFYSGRNQETQY

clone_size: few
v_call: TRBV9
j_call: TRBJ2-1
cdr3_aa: ASSVEQGTYNEQF

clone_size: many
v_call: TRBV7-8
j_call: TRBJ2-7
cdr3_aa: ASSSGLAGGYEQY

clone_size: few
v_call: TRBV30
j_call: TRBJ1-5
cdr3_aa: AWTRGLGQPQH

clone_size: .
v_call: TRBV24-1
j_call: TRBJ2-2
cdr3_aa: ATSDGDRWTGELF

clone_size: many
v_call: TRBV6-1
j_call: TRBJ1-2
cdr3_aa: ASSPGGYGYT

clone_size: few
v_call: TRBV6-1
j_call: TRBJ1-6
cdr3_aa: ASSYDDWGSPLH

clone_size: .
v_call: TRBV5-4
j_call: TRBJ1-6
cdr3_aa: ASSLAPQGNSPLH

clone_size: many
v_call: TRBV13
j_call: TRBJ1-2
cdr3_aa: ASSATGPHGYT

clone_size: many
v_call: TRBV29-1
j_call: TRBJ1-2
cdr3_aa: SVTVFRGGRYYGYT

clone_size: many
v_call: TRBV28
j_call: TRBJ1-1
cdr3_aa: ASKSGTTNEAF

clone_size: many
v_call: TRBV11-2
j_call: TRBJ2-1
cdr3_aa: ASSSSRPRGNEQF

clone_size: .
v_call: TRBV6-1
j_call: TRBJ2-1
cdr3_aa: ASRKGLARYNEQF

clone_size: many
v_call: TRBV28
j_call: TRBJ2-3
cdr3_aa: ASSISTGFTDTQY